This T cell receptor beta chain was sequenced during a study of CD8 T cells in Susac syndrome (dated by TCRdb to between 2018 and 2020). With respect to the entire study: Whether CD8+ T cell activation and differentiation in Susac syndrome was antigen driven was tested using repertoire sequencing.

The investigation overall reported the following: The TCR sequencing and HLA analysis was acknowledged to have included a relatively small number of individuals.

RNA was extracted using the RNeasy kit, and roughly 0.5 to 1 ug of the RNA was reverse transcribed with random hexamers. The immunoSEQ multiplex PCR assay, covering 54 Vbeta and 13 Jbeta segments, was used to amplify TCR beta CDR3 regions. PCR amplification bias was corrected using a synthetic template baseline for primer optimization and computational correction. As for the original processing: Reads were annotated to V, D and J genes according to IMGT and were analyzed with immunoSEQ Analyzer, with only productive sequences retained. To calculate clonality, Shannon entropy was normalized by log2 of the number of productive unique sequences and then subtracted from one. For each patient and control, public and private clones were evaluated among the 100 most prevalent clones. A clone was defined as Susac-specific if it was absent from the healthy and MS cohorts, from over a thousand published viral clones and from other ImmuneACCESS disease sequences. Using fastp at Q25 and MiXCR, TCRdb reprocessed the public reads and kept productive beta chains. Every CDR3 protein is listed once, alongside the most common genes and DNA of its rows. The V and J calls were not made by the authors but by TCRdb's processing. The sample table lists around 140,000 distinct CDR3 sequences, approximately 95% of them with a count of one. The ten largest clonotypes hold approximately 0.11% of the sample.

CDR1 and CDR2 were assigned from the germline V gene (reference sequence) as DFQATT and SNEGSKA. V lost 3 bases and J lost 4 bases; the stretch between them is 18 bases long. The CDR3, from cysteine to phenylalanine, totals 15 residues. Of the read, only the CDR3 DNA is kept; its 45 bases are in frame from base 1. This clonotype was detected only once. No antigen is known for it. There are no base qualities to consult, and no much larger clone falls within one base. A lone read offers only weak evidence. Peripheral blood CD8+ and CD4+ T cells from healthy donors, Susac syndrome patients and multiple sclerosis patients were profiled by high-throughput TCR beta sequencing. Multiple sclerosis controls were treatment-naive patients with stable or active relapsing-remitting disease fulfilling revised McDonald criteria. CD8+ TEMRA cells were enriched by FACS, while bulk CD8+ and CD4+ T cells were purified by magnetic negative isolation. Blood was drawn into EDTA tubes, processed within 24 hours, and PBMCs were isolated by density gradient centrifugation. PBMCs intended for TCR sequencing were cryopreserved in liquid nitrogen and thawed later in a water bath at 37 degrees C. The sorted or isolated CD4+, CD8+ and CD8+ TEMRA cells had a purity of 90% or higher.

The specimen sequenced was CD4+ T cells from PBMCs. This clonotype was sampled from a human donor with multiple sclerosis. The V and J segments used are TRBV20-1 and TRBJ1-1, with TRBD1 as a weak D call on 6 bases. The DNA sequence follows: TGCAGTGCTAGTAGGGGACATGGACGGGGCACTGAAGCTTTCTTT. Its protein is CSASRGHGRGTEAFF.